This is a list of T cell receptor beta chains from one sample in a study of cytomegalovirus exposure and HLA in healthy donors. Some clones are missing from TCRdb's copy, which holds only in-frame ones; the method was immunoSEQ multiplex PCR. The top ten clones hold about 1.6% of a sample with 190,000 or so clones, around 83% of them seen once. The sample was PBMCs. These receptors were collected from a man in his fifties or sixties in good health and CMV-seronegative. Each CDR3 is given with its conserved first and last residue. The order of the fields is clone size, CDR3 length, J gene, D gene, V gene, CDR3 DNA, CDR3 protein. D genes are given only for firm matches. Expanded clones get a size class; other rows say once, few or many, or leave the size out.

clone_size: -
cdr3_length: 13
j_call: TRBJ2-7
d_call: -
v_call: TRBV29-1
cdr3_nt: TGCAGCGTTGGGGACACCTCGGGTGCGGAGCAGTACTTC
cdr3_aa: CSVGDTSGAEQYF

clone_size: -
cdr3_length: 12
j_call: TRBJ1-1
d_call: -
v_call: TRBV30
cdr3_nt: TGTGCCGTCACAGGGTCAGCTATCCAAGCTTTCTTT
cdr3_aa: CAVTGSAIQAFF

clone_size: few
cdr3_length: 12
j_call: TRBJ1-3
d_call: -
v_call: TRBV30
cdr3_nt: TGTGCCTGGAAGAGCTCTGGAAACACCATATATTTT
cdr3_aa: CAWKSSGNTIYF

clone_size: -
cdr3_length: 15
j_call: TRBJ2-4
d_call: -
v_call: TRBV2
cdr3_nt: TGTGCCAGCAGTGACGACAGGTTGGGGCCAGGCATTCAGTACTTC
cdr3_aa: CASSDDRLGPGIQYF

clone_size: -
cdr3_length: 16
j_call: TRBJ2-7
d_call: TRBD1
v_call: TRBV19
cdr3_nt: TGTGCCAGTACCCTAGGGTCGGGACAGGGGGAATACGAGCAGTACTTC
cdr3_aa: CASTLGSGQGEYEQYF

clone_size: -
cdr3_length: 15
j_call: TRBJ1-2
d_call: -
v_call: TRBV4-1
cdr3_nt: TGCGCCAGCAGCCAAGAGGCACAGCTTAACTATGGCTACACCTTC
cdr3_aa: CASSQEAQLNYGYTF

clone_size: -
cdr3_length: 14
j_call: TRBJ2-7
d_call: -
v_call: TRBV25-1
cdr3_nt: TGTGCCAGCAGTTCACGCCAGGGTTCCTACGAGCAGTACTTC
cdr3_aa: CASSSRQGSYEQYF

clone_size: -
cdr3_length: 15
j_call: TRBJ1-1
d_call: -
v_call: TRBV14
cdr3_nt: TGTGCCAGCAGCCAAGATATGGGCGTGAACACTGAAGCTTTCTTT
cdr3_aa: CASSQDMGVNTEAFF

clone_size: -
cdr3_length: 13
j_call: TRBJ2-5
d_call: TRBD2
v_call: TRBV6-5
cdr3_nt: TGTGCCAGCACGGGACTAGCGGGGGGGAACCAGTACTTC
cdr3_aa: CASTGLAGGNQYF

clone_size: -
cdr3_length: 14
j_call: TRBJ1-4
d_call: TRBD1
v_call: TRBV5-1
cdr3_nt: TGCGCCAGCAGCCCCGGGACAGTTGGGGAAAAACTGTTTTTT
cdr3_aa: CASSPGTVGEKLFF

clone_size: -
cdr3_length: 15
j_call: TRBJ1-6
d_call: TRBD1
v_call: TRBV7-9
cdr3_nt: TGTGCCAGCAGCCCGGGACAGGGTGCTAATTCACCCCCCCACTTT
cdr3_aa: CASSPGQGANSPPHF

clone_size: -
cdr3_length: 13
j_call: TRBJ2-1
d_call: -
v_call: TRBV27
cdr3_nt: TGTGCCAGCAGTTTGGAAGCGTACTCTCAACAGTTCTTC
cdr3_aa: CASSLEAYSQQFF

clone_size: -
cdr3_length: 15
j_call: TRBJ2-7
d_call: TRBD2
v_call: TRBV28
cdr3_nt: TGTGCCAGCAGTTTATCATCGGGAGGGTCCTACGGGCAGTACTTC
cdr3_aa: CASSLSSGGSYGQYF

clone_size: few
cdr3_length: 15
j_call: TRBJ2-7
d_call: -
v_call: TRBV5-1
cdr3_nt: TGCGCCAGCAGCTTGGGGTCCGGGACTCGCTACGAGCAGTACTTC
cdr3_aa: CASSLGSGTRYEQYF

clone_size: once
cdr3_length: 13
j_call: TRBJ1-2
d_call: TRBD1
v_call: TRBV5-6
cdr3_nt: TGTGCCAGCAGCTTGGACAGGGGGTTCGGCTACACCTTC
cdr3_aa: CASSLDRGFGYTF

clone_size: -
cdr3_length: 14
j_call: TRBJ1-2
d_call: -
v_call: TRBV19
cdr3_nt: TGTGCCAGTAGTATACTGCGGGGTAACTATGGCTACACCTTC
cdr3_aa: CASSILRGNYGYTF

clone_size: few
cdr3_length: 15
j_call: TRBJ1-2
d_call: TRBD1
v_call: TRBV5-1
cdr3_nt: TGCGCCAGCAGCTTGCGTACAGGGGCAACGGGGGGCTACACCTTC
cdr3_aa: CASSLRTGATGGYTF

clone_size: few
cdr3_length: 12
j_call: TRBJ1-4
d_call: TRBD1
v_call: TRBV2
cdr3_nt: TGTGCCAGCATCCTATATTCGGACAGGGCAATTTTT
cdr3_aa: CASILYSDRAIF

clone_size: -
cdr3_length: 13
j_call: TRBJ1-2
d_call: -
v_call: TRBV7-9
cdr3_nt: TGTGCCAGCAGCTTAGCGCCCGGCTATGGCTACACCTTC
cdr3_aa: CASSLAPGYGYTF

clone_size: -
cdr3_length: 16
j_call: TRBJ2-4
d_call: TRBD1
v_call: TRBV19
cdr3_nt: TGTGCCAGTAGTATAGCGGAGACAGGGGGCAAGGACATTCAGTACTTC
cdr3_aa: CASSIAETGGKDIQYF

clone_size: -
cdr3_length: 15
j_call: TRBJ2-4
d_call: TRBD2
v_call: TRBV9
cdr3_nt: TGTGCCAGCAGCTCTACTAGCGGGAGTGGCGACATTCAGTACTTC
cdr3_aa: CASSSTSGSGDIQYF

clone_size: -
cdr3_length: 16
j_call: TRBJ2-2
d_call: -
v_call: TRBV6-5
cdr3_nt: TGTGCCAGCAGTTACGAGGCGGGGTCGAACACCGGGGAGCTGTTTTTT
cdr3_aa: CASSYEAGSNTGELFF

clone_size: -
cdr3_length: 12
j_call: TRBJ2-3
d_call: -
v_call: TRBV9
cdr3_nt: TGTGCCAGCAGCGTGGGGCCAGATACGCAGTATTTT
cdr3_aa: CASSVGPDTQYF

clone_size: -
cdr3_length: 14
j_call: TRBJ2-3
d_call: -
v_call: TRBV27
cdr3_nt: TGTGCCAGCAGTTGGAATAGCGCGACAGATACGCAGTATTTT
cdr3_aa: CASSWNSATDTQYF

clone_size: -
cdr3_length: 15
j_call: TRBJ1-2
d_call: -
v_call: TRBV7-2
cdr3_nt: TGTGCCAGCAGCTTAGCCCCACAGGAAAACTATGGCTACACCTTC
cdr3_aa: CASSLAPQENYGYTF

clone_size: -
cdr3_length: 16
j_call: TRBJ2-7
d_call: -
v_call: TRBV7-3
cdr3_nt: TGTGCCAGCAGCTTAATGGGGACTGCTAACTCCTACGAGCAGTACTTC
cdr3_aa: CASSLMGTANSYEQYF

clone_size: -
cdr3_length: 15
j_call: TRBJ2-4
d_call: -
v_call: TRBV6-5
cdr3_nt: TGTGCCAGCAGTTACCACGGCGGGGCCAAAAACATTCAGTACTTC
cdr3_aa: CASSYHGGAKNIQYF

clone_size: -
cdr3_length: 16
j_call: TRBJ2-1
d_call: TRBD1
v_call: TRBV9
cdr3_nt: TGTGCCAGCAGCTCCTCCCTCGGGACAGGTTTTGATGAGCAGTTCTTC
cdr3_aa: CASSSSLGTGFDEQFF

clone_size: -
cdr3_length: 15
j_call: TRBJ2-7
d_call: -
v_call: TRBV7-2
cdr3_nt: TGTGCCAGCAGCTTAGGGCAGGGGTTAGGCTACGAGCAGTACTTC
cdr3_aa: CASSLGQGLGYEQYF

clone_size: -
cdr3_length: 16
j_call: TRBJ1-4
d_call: -
v_call: TRBV7-9
cdr3_nt: TGTTCCAGCAGCCGTGTCGGGGCGGGGAGTAATGAAAAACTGTTTTTT
cdr3_aa: CSSSRVGAGSNEKLFF

clone_size: -
cdr3_length: 13
j_call: TRBJ1-2
d_call: -
v_call: TRBV7-9
cdr3_nt: TGTGCCAGCAGCTCGCGGACATTCTATGGCTACACCTTC
cdr3_aa: CASSSRTFYGYTF

clone_size: -
cdr3_length: 14
j_call: TRBJ1-1
d_call: -
v_call: TRBV5-1
cdr3_nt: TGCGCCAGCAGCTTGGTTTTGGCTTCCACTGAAGCTTTCTTT
cdr3_aa: CASSLVLASTEAFF

clone_size: -
cdr3_length: 14
j_call: TRBJ2-2
d_call: -
v_call: TRBV9
cdr3_nt: TGTGCCAGCAGCGTCCAACTAGGGTCCGGGGAGCTGTTTTTT
cdr3_aa: CASSVQLGSGELFF

clone_size: -
cdr3_length: 16
j_call: TRBJ2-1
d_call: TRBD1
v_call: TRBV7-3
cdr3_nt: TGTGCCAGCAGCCCCTACCCCGGGACAGGCTACAATGAGCAGTTCTTC
cdr3_aa: CASSPYPGTGYNEQFF

clone_size: -
cdr3_length: 14
j_call: TRBJ1-1
d_call: -
v_call: TRBV19
cdr3_nt: TGTGCCAGTAGTCCCTTACTCGAGGTCACTGAAGCTTTCTTT
cdr3_aa: CASSPLLEVTEAFF

clone_size: -
cdr3_length: 13
j_call: TRBJ1-1
d_call: TRBD1
v_call: TRBV7-7
cdr3_nt: TGTGCTAGCAGCCGACAGGGTAACACTGAAGCTTTCTTT
cdr3_aa: CASSRQGNTEAFF

clone_size: -
cdr3_length: 18
j_call: TRBJ1-5
d_call: TRBD1
v_call: TRBV15
cdr3_nt: TGTGCCACCAGCAGAGATTCGGGACAGGGCGGGCTGAATCAGCCCCAGCATTTT
cdr3_aa: CATSRDSGQGGLNQPQHF

clone_size: once
cdr3_length: 14
j_call: TRBJ2-5
d_call: TRBD2
v_call: TRBV9
cdr3_nt: TGTGCCAGCAGCGGCAGCGGGGCTCAAGAGACCCAGTACTTC
cdr3_aa: CASSGSGAQETQYF

clone_size: -
cdr3_length: 13
j_call: TRBJ2-7
d_call: -
v_call: TRBV9
cdr3_nt: TGTGCCAGCAGCTCTCCGGGGACCTACGAGCAGTACTTC
cdr3_aa: CASSSPGTYEQYF

clone_size: once
cdr3_length: 14
j_call: TRBJ1-2
d_call: TRBD1
v_call: TRBV6-6
cdr3_nt: TGTGCCACCAGATACCCCGGGACAGACTATGGCTACACCTTC
cdr3_aa: CATRYPGTDYGYTF

clone_size: -
cdr3_length: 15
j_call: TRBJ1-6
d_call: TRBD1
v_call: TRBV2
cdr3_nt: TGTGCCAGCAACAAACAGGGGGCCGCCTATTCACCCCTCCACTTT
cdr3_aa: CASNKQGAAYSPLHF